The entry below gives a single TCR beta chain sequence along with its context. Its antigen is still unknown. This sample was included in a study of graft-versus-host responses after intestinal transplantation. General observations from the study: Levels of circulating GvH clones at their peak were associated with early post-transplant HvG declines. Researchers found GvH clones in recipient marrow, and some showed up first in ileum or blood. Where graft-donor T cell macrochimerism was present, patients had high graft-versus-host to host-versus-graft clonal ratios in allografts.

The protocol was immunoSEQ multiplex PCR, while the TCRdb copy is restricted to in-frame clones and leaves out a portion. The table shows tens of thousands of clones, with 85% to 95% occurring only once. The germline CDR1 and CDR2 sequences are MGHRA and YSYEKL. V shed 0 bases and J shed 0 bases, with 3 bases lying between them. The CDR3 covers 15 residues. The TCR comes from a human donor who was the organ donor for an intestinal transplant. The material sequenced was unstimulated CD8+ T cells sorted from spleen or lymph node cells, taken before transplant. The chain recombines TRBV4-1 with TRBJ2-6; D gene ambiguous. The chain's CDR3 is CASSQEDSGANVLTF. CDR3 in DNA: TGCGCCAGCAGCCAAGAGGACTCTGGGGCCAACGTCCTGACTTTC.